This record looks at one TCR beta chain sequence and its context. Authors' processing steps: Counts of nucleated cells, estimated from reference gene primer amplification, were obtained. Here immunoSEQ multiplex PCR was the method, and the copy in TCRdb shows in-frame clones only, minus some. The DNA gave D and trimming, while V, J and clone size come from that table. In the table there are a few hundred thousand clones, around nine tenths of which are singletons. Trimming shortened V by 5 bases and J by 4 bases, and 14 bases separated the two germline ends. In germline, CDR1 is MNHNY, CDR2 SVGAGI (reference sequence). The CDR3 length is 14 residues. The record originates from a study of blood T cell repertoires in COVID-19.

The rearrangement joins TRBV6-6 to TRBJ1-2, with D possibly being TRBD1 (6 bases). The sample comprised PBMCs or T cells enriched from blood (not recorded which). The TCR originated in a woman aged 25 to 39 who had recovered from COVID-19. Here the CDR3 reads CASSDQGRVYGYTF. The CDR3 coding sequence is TGTGCCAGCAGTGATCAGGGGAGGGTCTATGGCTACACCTTC.